The TCR beta chain described here comes from a study of graft-versus-host responses after intestinal transplantation (dated by TCRdb to the early 2020s). As for the study more broadly: The transplants that recipients got were multivisceral, liver-intestinal, or isolated intestinal. All recipients received anti-thymocyte globulin induction followed by maintenance tacrolimus and steroids for roughly 3 years. After intestinal transplantation, graft-versus-host and host-versus-graft alloreactive T cell clones in the graft, circulation and bone marrow were tracked using bulk TCR-beta CDR3 sequencing. To identify alloreactive clones, pre-transplant mixed lymphocyte reaction products were sequenced and then compared with unstimulated pre-transplant donor and recipient T cells. The cohort enrolled 20 to 25 intestinal transplant recipients, one of whom was a retransplant, and 3 patients without pretransplant specimens were excluded. Donor T cell macrochimerism was defined as a peak of at least 4% donor T cells among recipient peripheral blood mononuclear cells. Instead of going to the commercial service, samples from a few later patients were sequenced in-house on an Illumina MiSeq and processed with MiXCR.

Broad study findings and their caveats: The conclusions were limited by the relatively low number and heterogeneity of the intestinal transplant patients. GvH clones turned up in recipient bone marrow, with some appearing earlier in ileal mucosa or blood, a pattern consistent with an intestinal mucosal origin. Early after transplant, peak levels of circulating GvH clones were found to be associated with declines in HvG clones. Patients with donor T cell macrochimerism had high GvH to HvG T cell clonal ratios in their allografts.

The sample's time point, from its label and the paper: cells obtained before transplantation from donor or recipient. CD3+CD4+ and CD3+CD8+ populations were FACS-sorted from unstimulated pre-transplant donor and recipient cells taken from spleen or lymph nodes. The CDR3 numbers 9 residues from cysteine through phenylalanine. Of the read, only the CDR3 DNA is kept; its 27 bases are in frame from base 1. Of note for this clone: There is no known antigen for this receptor. The input lacks base qualities; no much larger clone sits a single base away.

Library construction relied on the immunoSEQ multiplex PCR assay. For most patients, genomic DNA was isolated with the Qiagen DNeasy Blood and Tissue Kit and sent frozen to Adaptive Biotechnologies for TCR sequencing. Adaptive Biotechnologies carried out high-throughput TCR-beta CDR3 sequencing of genomic DNA for most patients. Per the original workflow: Adaptive's ImmunoSEQ software supplied the TCR sequencing data for 15 to 20 patients, while MiXCR and VDJtools were used to process a few other patients. To correct CD4 versus CD8 sorting errors, sequences present in both subsets at a frequency ratio below 5:1 were removed. CDR3 nucleotide sequences shared between donor and recipient were removed because their origin could not be assigned. To be classed as alloreactive, a clone needed at least 2-fold expansion over unstimulated cells and a minimum CFSE-low frequency of 0.002% (template counts) or 0.001% (read counts). A clone was considered mappable if detected in the sequenced pre-transplant spleen, lymph node, or MLR CFSE-low populations of the donor or recipient. The cumulative frequency of alloreactive clones was calculated as a percentage of all sequences, weighted by copy number. Drawn from immuneACCESS, this table holds only the in-frame rearrangements with V and J called that TCRdb kept. Clones are partly lost; checked studies trace under half to an unresolved V gene and leave the rest unexplained. V, J and clone size reflect that table, while D and trimming were determined from the DNA. For this sample there are about 120,000 clones; roughly 95% appear just once. The top ten constitute 3.3% of the sample.

Source: unstimulated CD8+ T cells sorted from spleen or lymph node cells, taken before intestinal transplant. The V and J genes are TRBV21-1 and TRBJ2-3. TRBV21-1 is a pseudogene segment. The TCR originated in a human donor who received an intestinal transplant. The DNA sequence reads TGTGCCAGCACAGATACGCAGTATTTT. Its amino acids are CASTDTQYF.